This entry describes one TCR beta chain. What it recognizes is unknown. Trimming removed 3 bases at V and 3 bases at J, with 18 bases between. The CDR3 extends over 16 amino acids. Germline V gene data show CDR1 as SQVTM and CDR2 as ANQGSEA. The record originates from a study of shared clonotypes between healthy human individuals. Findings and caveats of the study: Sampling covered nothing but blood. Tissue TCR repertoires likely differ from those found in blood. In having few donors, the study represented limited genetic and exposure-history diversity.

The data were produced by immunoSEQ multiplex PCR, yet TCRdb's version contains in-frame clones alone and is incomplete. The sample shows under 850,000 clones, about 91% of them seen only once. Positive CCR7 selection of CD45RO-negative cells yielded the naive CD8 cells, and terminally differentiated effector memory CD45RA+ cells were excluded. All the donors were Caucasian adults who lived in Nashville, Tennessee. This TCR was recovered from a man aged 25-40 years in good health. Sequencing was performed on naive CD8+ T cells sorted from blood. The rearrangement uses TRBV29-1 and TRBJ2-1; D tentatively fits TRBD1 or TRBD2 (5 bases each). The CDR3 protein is CSVEPWDRGNYNEQFF. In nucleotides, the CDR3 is TGCAGCGTTGAGCCCTGGGACCGCGGAAACTACAATGAGCAGTTCTTC.